The source of this TCR beta chain is a study of shared clonotypes between healthy human individuals. As for the study in general: Donor composition was two women and a few men, aged 18 to 49. Overall study findings and caveats: Sequencing depth was expected to influence donor clonotype sharing.

Naive CD8 populations comprised CD45RO-negative cells positively selected for CCR7, excluding terminally differentiated effector memory CD45RA+ cells. Remarks on this clone: Its antigen is as yet unknown.

Germline V lookup: CDR1 SGDLS, CDR2 YYNGEE. J lost 8 bases, V lost 3 bases, and 11 bases had no gene match. CDR3 size: 16 residues. Authors' methods: ImmunoSEQ supplied junction-only sequences lacking quality scores, so filtering was different. Method: immunoSEQ multiplex PCR; TCRdb's copy keeps in-frame clones and lacks some. V, J and clone size are those of that table, while D and trimming were read from the DNA. The repertoire has 700,000 to 950,000 clones, around 96% of them found once; the top ten carry less than 0.25%. The receptor's source is a man between 25 and 39 years old in good health. The gene calls are TRBV9 and TRBJ2-1; 10 bases align to TRBD2. Sequenced input: naive CD8+ T cells sorted from blood. The chain's CDR3 is CASSEVGLAGADEQFF. The CDR3 nucleotides are TGTGCCAGCAGCGAGGTGGGTCTAGCGGGAGCGGATGAGCAGTTCTTC. The full variable domain, completed using reference TRBV9 and TRBJ2-1, is DSGVTQTPKHLITATGQRVTLRCSPRSGDLSVYWYQQSLDQGLQFLIQYYNGEERAKGNILERFSAQQFPDLHSELNLSSLELGDSALYFCASSEVGLAGADEQFFGPGTRLTVL.